This record looks at one TCR beta chain sequence and its context. What it binds is not known. The data were obtained in a study of beta chain features in type 1 diabetes. Germline V CDR1 and CDR2: SGHTA, FQGNSA. Trimming pared 7 bases from V and 7 bases from J, leaving 20 bases between. CDR3 size: 15 residues. Study-wide results and caveats: Shortening of TCRB CDR3s, moderate but significant, appeared in all four CD4+ subsets of Type 1 diabetes patients.

Expressed TCRB transcripts got sequenced, as all isolated RNA was reverse transcribed. The data were produced by immunoSEQ multiplex PCR, yet TCRdb's version contains in-frame clones alone and is incomplete. The sample contains about 360,000 clones, around 12% of which appear only once. The clonotype comes from a woman aged 18-30 years with type 1 diabetes. The chain has TRBV7-2 and TRBJ2-4; D may be TRBD2 (6 bases). The sequenced sample was naive CD4+ T cells from blood. The CDR3 DNA reads TGTGCCAGCACCCTTCGTGGGGACTCCGGGAACATTCAGTACTTC. Translated: CASTLRGDSGNIQYF. Full variable domain (remainder filled in from reference TRBV7-2 and TRBJ2-4): GAGVSQSPSNKVTEKGKDVELRCDPISGHTALYWYRQSLGQGLEFLIYFQGNSAPDKSGLPSDRFSAERTGGSVSTLTIQRTQQEDSAVYLCASTLRGDSGNIQYFGAGTRLSVL.